A single sample gave rise to the 14 T cell receptor beta chains below, sequenced in a study of cytomegalovirus exposure and HLA in healthy donors. This PCR relied on a set of 60 Vbeta primers and 13 Jbeta primers. Profiling relied on immunoSEQ multiplex PCR, and the TCRdb table lists in-frame clones only, not all of them. Here the sample spans about 120,000 clones, over 60% being singletons. Sample: PBMCs. All receptors come from a man aged 35 to 55 in good health and CMV-seropositive.

The chain uses TRBV10-1 and TRBJ1-5, with a tentative D call TRBD1 (5 bases). From germline, CDR1 is WNHNN and CDR2 SYGVQD (reference sequence). The CDR3 consists of 14 residues. Trimming left V 2 bases short and J 4 bases short, with 9 bases between. DNA for the CDR3: TGCGCCAGCAGTGAGCAGGGCCTGAATCAGCCCCAGCATTTT. It translates to CASSEQGLNQPQHF.

This chain's CDR3 is CASYRADNYGYTF. The CDR3 nucleotides read TGTGCCAGCTACAGGGCCGATAACTATGGCTACACCTTC. This chain uses TRBV2 with TRBJ1-2; D might be TRBD1 (6 bases). Germline-derived CDR1 and CDR2 are SNHLY and FYNNEI. Deletions cut 8 bases from V and 1 base from J, with 11 bases between. CDR3 length: 13 amino acids.

This clone was recorded a few times. The gene calls are TRBV5-1 and TRBJ2-4, with 7 bases lining up with TRBD1. CDR1 and CDR2 (germline): SGHRS, YFSETQ. J was trimmed by 0 bases and V by 3 bases; bases with no gene match: 6. The CDR3 has 16 residues. Here the CDR3 reads CASSSDRDLAKNIQYF. In DNA form, the CDR3 reads TGCGCCAGCAGCTCCGACAGGGATCTAGCCAAAAACATTCAGTACTTC.

About this clone: The junction does not match germline at one end; this may be a read error. The chain links TRBV7-7 to TRBJ2-3, with TRBD2 as a possible D gene (5 bases). The CDR3 covers 13 residues. CDR1 and CDR2 from the germline V gene are SSHAT and FNYEAQ (reference sequence). The CDR3 protein is CASSSAGADTQYF. CDR3 bases: TGTGCTAGCAGCTCCGCCGGGGCAGATACGCAGTATTTT.

The chain couples TRBV9 to TRBJ2-1; TRBD2 matches 10 bases. This CDR3 comprises 13 residues. Germline trimming cut 4 bases from V and 5 bases from J; bases unmatched to any gene: 0. The V gene's germline CDR1 is SGDLS and CDR2 YYNGEE. Here the CDR3 DNA reads TGTGCCAGCAGCAGCGGGGGGGACAATGAGCAGTTCTTC. Protein product: CASSSGGDNEQFF.

This clone has a handful of counts. The chain uses TRBV5-4 and TRBJ1-5; D unresolved. Germline V gives CDR1 SGHNT, CDR2 YYREEE (reference sequence). V was cut by 3 bases and J by 4 bases, with 11 bases left in between. This CDR3 comprises 14 residues. The CDR3 here is CASSSDGVNQPQHF. Written as DNA, the CDR3 is TGTGCCAGCAGCTCGGACGGGGTTAATCAGCCCCAGCATTTT.

This chain joins TRBV2 and TRBJ1-4; TRBD1 might be the D (6 bases). The length of the CDR3 is 17 residues. Germline-derived CDR1 and CDR2 are SNHLY and FYNNEI. Deletions cut 3 bases from V and 2 bases from J, with 16 bases between. The CDR3 DNA follows: TGTGCCAGCAGTGACTTCGGGGGGCTCGTGACTAATGAAAAACTGTTTTTT. As protein: CASSDFGGLVTNEKLFF.

A few counts support this clone. DNA of the CDR3: TGTGCCAGTAAGAGCGGGGCTCACACAGATACGCAGTATTTT. As protein: CASKSGAHTDTQYF. The rearrangement links TRBV19 to TRBJ2-3; 7 nucleotides line up with TRBD2. J gave up 2 bases and V 7 bases, and 6 bases lay outside the gene matches. The germline gives CDR1 LNHDA, CDR2 SQIVND (reference sequence). The CDR3 runs 14 residues.

This sequence joins TRBV5-4 and TRBJ1-6; 7 bases align to TRBD1. The CDR3 has 17 residues. Germline V gives CDR1 SGHNT, CDR2 YYREEE (reference sequence). Trimming removed 4 bases from V and 4 bases from J; junction bases left unmatched: 11. CDR3 coding DNA: TGTGCCAGCAGCGCGCCATCAGGGGGGCCTTATAATTCACCCCTCCACTTT. This translates into CASSAPSGGPYNSPLHF.

The sample holds a few counts of this clone. The V gene is TRBV5-1, the J gene TRBJ1-1; D may be TRBD1 (5 bases). V lost 0 bases, J lost 1 base, and 7 bases lay in between. The CDR3 loop spans 14 amino acids. The germline V gene encodes CDR1 SGHRS and CDR2 YFSETQ. CDR3 loop: CASSLGQTNTEAFF. The CDR3, as DNA: TGCGCCAGCAGCTTGGGACAGACGAACACTGAAGCTTTCTTT. Looking up the rest from reference TRBV5-1 and TRBJ1-1 gives the full variable domain: KAGVTQTPRYLIKTRGQQVTLSCSPISGHRSVSWYQQTPGQGLQFLFEYFSETQRNKGNFPGRFSGRQFSNSRSEMNVSTLELGDSALYLCASSLGQTNTEAFFGQGTRLTVV.

By sample share, this clone is medium-sized. V usage is TRBV25-1 and J usage is TRBJ1-1, with a tentative D call TRBD1 (6 bases). CDR3 size: 14 residues. V dropped 4 bases and J dropped 7 bases, with 16 bases sitting between them. Germline loops: CDR1 MGHDK, CDR2 SYGVNS. The CDR3 bases are TGTGCCAGCAGTGCTCTGCGGGGGGCTGATGAAGCTTTCTTT. This codes for CASSALRGADEAFF.

Only a few counts were recorded for this clone. The rearrangement uses TRBV29-1 and TRBJ2-7; 9 positions match TRBD1. The V gene's germline CDR1 is SQVTM and CDR2 ANQGSEA. Trimming took 7 bases from V and 6 from J; bases not matched to a gene: 4. The CDR3 sequence is 11 residues long. For the CDR3, the DNA is TGCAGCGCCGGACAGGGGCTCGAGCAGTACTTC. Protein sequence: CSAGQGLEQYF.

The rearrangement uses TRBV6-1 and TRBJ2-5, with a possible D match to TRBD2 (5 bases). Germline values: CDR1 MNHNS, CDR2 SASEGT. Trimming removed 0 bases from V and 4 bases from J, with 12 bases in between. The CDR3 is made up of 15 amino acids. The CDR3 nucleotides read TGTGCCAGCAGTGAAGCGCTAGCTGTCGGAGAGACCCAGTACTTC. It yields the protein CASSEALAVGETQYF.

This clone was seen just once. The chain is built from TRBV2 and TRBJ2-7; D may be TRBD1 (6 bases). Per germline, CDR1 SNHLY and CDR2 FYNNEI. This CDR3 has 13 residues. V was clipped by 6 bases and J by 1 base, with 10 bases between them. As DNA, the CDR3 is TGTGCCAGCAGCGATGACAGGTCCTACGAGCAGTACTTC. Protein sequence: CASSDDRSYEQYF.